This T cell receptor (beta chain) came from a study of cytomegalovirus exposure and HLA in healthy donors. CDR3 length equals 13 residues. V was pared by 5 bases and J by 3 bases, with 11 bases between. In germline, CDR1 is MDHEN, CDR2 SYDVKM. Some clones are missing from TCRdb's copy, which holds only in-frame ones; the method was immunoSEQ multiplex PCR. The sample consists of about 110,000 clones, under 97% of them appearing once. This TCR was recovered from a woman in her late teens or twenties in good health and CMV-seronegative. The material sequenced was PBMCs. The chain couples TRBV28 to TRBJ2-7; a weak D match, TRBD1 (6 bases). The CDR3, as DNA: TGTGCCAGCAGTAGGGACAACAACTACGAGCAGTACTTC. Translating gives CASSRDNNYEQYF.